This T cell receptor beta chain was recovered during a study of T cells in women clearing cervical HPV infection. Germline values: CDR1 SGHDN, CDR2 FVKESK. This CDR3 contains 15 residues. V lost 4 bases and J 3 bases, leaving 16 bases between the germline ends. The data were produced by immunoSEQ multiplex PCR, yet TCRdb's version contains in-frame clones alone and is incomplete. The table lists approximately 30,000 clones. Study results and limitations: Unknown T-cell numbers per sample may underlie the richness differences. TRBV6-7 relative abundance averaged roughly 0.1% in cases and 0.15% to 0.2% in controls. CIN3+ cases had significantly higher TCR repertoire richness than controls, but evenness did not differ.

Notes on this clone: Its target is not known. The observed sequence ends 3 residues before the CDR3 terminus, with the missing tail filled in from the germline J gene.

The sequence derives from a woman aged 18-70 years with a cervical HPV16 infection that either progressed to CIN3+ or cleared (not recorded which). The chain uses TRBV14 and TRBJ2-7, with D unresolved. Material: blood buffy coat. CDR3 bases read: TGTGCCAGCAGCCCCCGCTACACAGAGAACTACGAG. It yields the protein CASSPRYTENYE. The full CDR3 reads CASSPRYTENYEQYF.